The sequence of this TCR beta chain was determined in a study of cytomegalovirus exposure and HLA in healthy donors. The PCR contained 60 Vbeta and 13 Jbeta primers. Authors' data handling: In a later analysis, of tens of millions of unique beta chains, approximately 10 million appeared in at least two donors. This table comes from immunoSEQ multiplex PCR, and its TCRdb copy is limited to in-frame clones, with some not included. The V and J calls and clone size come from that table; D and trimming were worked out from the DNA. The data contain around 190,000 clones, 86% of them singletons. General study points: Some TCR beta chains (roughly 150 of them) were listed as cytomegalovirus-associated. The sole available immune exposure information was CMV serostatus. A later analysis appeared to link common viral pathogens to several of the most significant clusters.

The germline gives CDR1 SGHAT, CDR2 FQNNGV. This CDR3 is 12 amino acids long. The V and J ends lost 3 bases and 8 bases respectively, with 10 bases between them. Concerning this clone itself: What it binds is unknown.

This chain uses TRBV11-2 with TRBJ1-1; D is ambiguous. The specimen was PBMCs. The origin of this receptor is a woman aged 30 to 39 in good health and CMV-seronegative. The CDR3 protein is CASSFDTIEAFF. CDR3 bases: TGTGCCAGCAGCTTTGACACCATCGAAGCTTTCTTT. Variable domain in full (rest from reference TRBV11-2 and TRBJ1-1): EAGVAQSPRYKIIEKRQSVAFWCNPISGHATLYWYQQILGQGPKLLIQFQNNGVVDDSQLPKDRFSAERLKGVDSTLKIQPAKLEDSAVYLCASSFDTIEAFFGQGTRLTVV.